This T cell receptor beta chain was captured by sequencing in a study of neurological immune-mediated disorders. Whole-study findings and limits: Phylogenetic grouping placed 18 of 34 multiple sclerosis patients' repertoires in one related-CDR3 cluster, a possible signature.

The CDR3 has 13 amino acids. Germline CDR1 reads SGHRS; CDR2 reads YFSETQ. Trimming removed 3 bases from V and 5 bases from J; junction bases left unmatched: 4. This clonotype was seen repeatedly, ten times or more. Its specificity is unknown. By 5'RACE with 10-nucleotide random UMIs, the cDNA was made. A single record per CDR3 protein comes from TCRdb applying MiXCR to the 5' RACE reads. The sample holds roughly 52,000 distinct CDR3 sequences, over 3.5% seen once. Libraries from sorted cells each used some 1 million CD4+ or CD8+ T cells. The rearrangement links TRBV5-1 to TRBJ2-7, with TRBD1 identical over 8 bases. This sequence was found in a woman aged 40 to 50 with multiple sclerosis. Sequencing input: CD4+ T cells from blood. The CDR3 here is CASSSGQGDEQYF. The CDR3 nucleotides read TGCGCCAGCAGCTCAGGACAGGGCGACGAGCAGTACTTC.